The clone carrying this T cell receptor (beta chain) was found a few times. As yet, its antigen is unknown. Read sequence stops 3 residues before the CDR3 end, and the germline J gene provides the missing end. V was clipped by 5 bases and J by 4 bases; unmatched bases: 11. The CDR3 covers 16 residues. Germline CDR1 LNHDA, CDR2 SQIVND (reference sequence). This sample was included in a study of T cell clonality in common variable immunodeficiency. Overall study findings and caveats: Reportedly, TCR beta sequences from common variable immunodeficiency showed fewer deletions and N-nucleotide insertions. Repertoire-complication correlations in CVID were limited by patient heterogeneity.

Equal genomic DNA amounts from CVID and control samples were sequenced. Only in-frame clones appear in the TCRdb table, and some are missing; sequencing was by immunoSEQ multiplex PCR. The record shows about 32,000 clones for this sample, with no singletons present. The CVID group had more than 12 females and 30 or so males, mean age around 40. Replacement immunoglobulin had been given to every CVID subject for at least one year. The receptor comes from a human donor with common variable immunodeficiency. The chain has TRBV19 and TRBJ1-1; 9 nucleotides agree with TRBD1. Sequencing used peripheral blood mononuclear cells. The CDR3 is CASSFTSYRGPTEAFF. CDR3 bases read: TGTGCCAGTAGTTTCACATCGTACAGGGGGCCCACTGAA.